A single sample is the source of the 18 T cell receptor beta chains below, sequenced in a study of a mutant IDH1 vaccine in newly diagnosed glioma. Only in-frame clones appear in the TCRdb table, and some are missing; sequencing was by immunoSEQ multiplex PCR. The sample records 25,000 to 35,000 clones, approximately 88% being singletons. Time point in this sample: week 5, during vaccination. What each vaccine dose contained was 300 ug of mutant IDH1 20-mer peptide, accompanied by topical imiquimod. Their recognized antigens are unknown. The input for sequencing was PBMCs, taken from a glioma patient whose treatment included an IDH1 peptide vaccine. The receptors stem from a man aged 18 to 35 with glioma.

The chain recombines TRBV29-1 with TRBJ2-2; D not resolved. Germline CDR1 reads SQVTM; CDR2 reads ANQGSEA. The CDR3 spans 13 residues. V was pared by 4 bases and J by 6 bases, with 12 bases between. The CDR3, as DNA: TGCAGCGTTGCGATTGTGATGGCCGGGGAGCTGTTTTTT. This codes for CSVAIVMAGELFF.

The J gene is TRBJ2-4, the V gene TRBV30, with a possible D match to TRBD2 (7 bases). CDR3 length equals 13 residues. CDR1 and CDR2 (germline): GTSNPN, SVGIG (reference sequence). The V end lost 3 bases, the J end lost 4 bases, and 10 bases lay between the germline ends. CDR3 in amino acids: CAWRGRGKNIQYF. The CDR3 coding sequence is TGTGCCTGGAGAGGGAGGGGGAAAAACATTCAGTACTTC.

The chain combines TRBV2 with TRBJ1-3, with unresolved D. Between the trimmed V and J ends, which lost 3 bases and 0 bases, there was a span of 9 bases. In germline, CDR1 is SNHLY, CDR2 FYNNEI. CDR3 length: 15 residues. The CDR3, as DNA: TGTGCCAGCAGTGAGGAACAGCTCTCTGGAAACACCATATATTTT. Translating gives CASSEEQLSGNTIYF.

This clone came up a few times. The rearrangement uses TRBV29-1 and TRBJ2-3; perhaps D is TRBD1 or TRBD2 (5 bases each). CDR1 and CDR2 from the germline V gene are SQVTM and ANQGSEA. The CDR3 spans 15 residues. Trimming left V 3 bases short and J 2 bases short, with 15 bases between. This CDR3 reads CSVDGAQGTTDTQYF. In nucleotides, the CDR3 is TGCAGCGTTGATGGGGCCCAAGGGACCACAGATACGCAGTATTTT.

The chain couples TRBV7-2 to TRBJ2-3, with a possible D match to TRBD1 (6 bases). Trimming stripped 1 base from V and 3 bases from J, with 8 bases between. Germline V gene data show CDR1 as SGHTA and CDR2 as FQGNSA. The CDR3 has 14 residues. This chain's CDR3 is CASSLGGLTDTQYF. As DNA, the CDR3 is TGTGCCAGCAGCTTAGGGGGGCTTACAGATACGCAGTATTTT.

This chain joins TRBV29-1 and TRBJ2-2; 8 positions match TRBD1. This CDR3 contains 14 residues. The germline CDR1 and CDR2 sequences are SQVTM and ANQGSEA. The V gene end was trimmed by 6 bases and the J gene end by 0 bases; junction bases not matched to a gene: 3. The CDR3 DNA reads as TGCAGCGTGGAGGACAGGGCGAACACCGGGGAGCTGTTTTTT. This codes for CSVEDRANTGELFF.

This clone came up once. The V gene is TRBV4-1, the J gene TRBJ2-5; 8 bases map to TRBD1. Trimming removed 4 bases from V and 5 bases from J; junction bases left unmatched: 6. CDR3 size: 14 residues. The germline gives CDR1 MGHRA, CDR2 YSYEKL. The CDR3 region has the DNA TGCGCCAGCAGCCCGGACAGGGTCGGGGAGACCCAGTACTTC. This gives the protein CASSPDRVGETQYF.

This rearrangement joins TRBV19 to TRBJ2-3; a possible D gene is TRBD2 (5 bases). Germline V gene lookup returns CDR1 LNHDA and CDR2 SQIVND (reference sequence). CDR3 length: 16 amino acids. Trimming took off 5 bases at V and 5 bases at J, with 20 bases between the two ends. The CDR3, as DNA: TGTGCCAGTAGTCGGTCCGCGGGCTTAGCGTTAGATACGCAGTATTTT. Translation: CASSRSAGLALDTQYF.

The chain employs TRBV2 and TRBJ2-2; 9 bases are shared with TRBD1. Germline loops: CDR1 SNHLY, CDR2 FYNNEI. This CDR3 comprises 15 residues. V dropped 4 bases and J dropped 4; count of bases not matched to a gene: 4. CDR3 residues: CASSVPGQGTGELFF. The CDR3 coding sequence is TGTGCCAGCAGTGTCCCGGGACAGGGCACCGGGGAGCTGTTTTTT.

The CDR3 loop is CASSVARGGNQPQHF. DNA of the CDR3: TGTGCCAGCAGCGTAGCCAGGGGTGGCAATCAGCCCCAGCATTTT. The V and J genes are TRBV9 and TRBJ1-5, with D tentatively TRBD1 (6 bases). Germline V gene data show CDR1 as SGDLS and CDR2 as YYNGEE. V was clipped by 0 bases and J by 2 bases, with 9 bases between them. This CDR3 has 15 amino acids. Full variable domain (outside the CDR3, taken from reference TRBV9 and TRBJ1-5): DSGVTQTPKHLITATGQRVTLRCSPRSGDLSVYWYQQSLDQGLQFLIQYYNGEERAKGNILERFSAQQFPDLHSELNLSSLELGDSALYFCASSVARGGNQPQHFGDGTRLSIL.

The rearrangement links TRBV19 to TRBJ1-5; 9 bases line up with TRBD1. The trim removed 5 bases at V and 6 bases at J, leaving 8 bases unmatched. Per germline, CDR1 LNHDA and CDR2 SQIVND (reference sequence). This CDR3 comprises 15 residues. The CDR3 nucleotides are TGTGCCAGTAGTGTAATACAGGGGGCGGGTCAGCCCCAGCATTTT. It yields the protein CASSVIQGAGQPQHF.

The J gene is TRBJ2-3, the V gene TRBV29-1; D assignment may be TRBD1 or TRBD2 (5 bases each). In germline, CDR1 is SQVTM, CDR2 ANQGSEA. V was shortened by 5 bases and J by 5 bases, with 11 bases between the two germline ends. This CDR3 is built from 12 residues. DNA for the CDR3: TGCAGCGTTACTGGGGACCGAGATACGCAGTATTTT. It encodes CSVTGDRDTQYF.

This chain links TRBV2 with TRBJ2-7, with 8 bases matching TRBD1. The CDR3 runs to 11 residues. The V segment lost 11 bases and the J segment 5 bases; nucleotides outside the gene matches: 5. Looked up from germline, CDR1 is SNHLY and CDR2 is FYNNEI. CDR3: CAGGQGDEQYF. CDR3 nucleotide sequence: TGTGCCGGAGGACAGGGAGACGAGCAGTACTTC.

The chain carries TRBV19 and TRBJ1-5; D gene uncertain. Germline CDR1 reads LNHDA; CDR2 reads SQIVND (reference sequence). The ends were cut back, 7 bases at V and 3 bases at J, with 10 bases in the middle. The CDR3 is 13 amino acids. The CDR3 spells CASKQELNQPQHF. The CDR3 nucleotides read TGTGCCAGTAAGCAAGAGCTCAATCAGCCCCAGCATTTT. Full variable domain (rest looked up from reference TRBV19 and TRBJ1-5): DGGITQSPKYLFRKEGQNVTLSCEQNLNHDAMYWYRQDPGQGLRLIYYSQIVNDFQKGDIAEGYSVSREKKESFPLTVTSAQKNPTAFYLCASKQELNQPQHFGDGTRLSIL.

CDR3 DNA: TGTGCCAGCAGTGTTTCCGGGGAGCTGTTTTTT. Translation gives CASSVSGELFF. This chain connects TRBV2 to TRBJ2-2; D is unclear. The V end was cut by 4 bases, the J end by 6 bases, with 3 bases between. Germline assignment: CDR1 SNHLY and CDR2 FYNNEI. The CDR3 has 11 amino acids.

CDR3 protein: CASSLDGLQKTNYGYTF. The DNA for the CDR3 is TGTGCCAGCAGCTTGGACGGACTCCAAAAAACTAACTATGGCTACACCTTC. The chain has TRBV21-1 and TRBJ1-2. TRBV21-1 is given as a pseudogene. CDR3 length equals 17 residues.

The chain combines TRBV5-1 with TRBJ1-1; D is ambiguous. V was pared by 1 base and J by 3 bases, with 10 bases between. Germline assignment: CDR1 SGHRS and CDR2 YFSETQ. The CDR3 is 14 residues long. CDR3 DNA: TGCGCCAGCAGCTTGAAGGGATTAGACACTGAAGCTTTCTTT. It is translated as CASSLKGLDTEAFF. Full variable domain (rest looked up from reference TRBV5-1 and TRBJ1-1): KAGVTQTPRYLIKTRGQQVTLSCSPISGHRSVSWYQQTPGQGLQFLFEYFSETQRNKGNFPGRFSGRQFSNSRSEMNVSTLELGDSALYLCASSLKGLDTEAFFGQGTRLTVV.

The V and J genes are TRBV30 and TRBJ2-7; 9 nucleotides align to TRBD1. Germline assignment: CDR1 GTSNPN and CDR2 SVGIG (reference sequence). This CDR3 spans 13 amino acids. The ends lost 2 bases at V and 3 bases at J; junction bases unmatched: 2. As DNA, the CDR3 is TGTGCCTGGAGTAGGGGACAGGGCTACGAGCAGTACTTC. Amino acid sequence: CAWSRGQGYEQYF.